This is a list of T cell receptor beta chains from one sample in a study of cytomegalovirus exposure and HLA in healthy donors. The repertoire was sequenced with immunoSEQ multiplex PCR; TCRdb's copy has only in-frame clones and lacks some. Of approximately 110,000 clones in the sample, about 80% are singletons; the top ten hold approximately 8%. Specimen: PBMCs. The origin of the receptors is a man aged 35 to 55 in good health and CMV-seropositive. CDR3s include the opening cysteine and the closing phenylalanine or tryptophan. D genes are given only for firm matches. Size tells how often a clone was seen (once, few, many) or the class of an expanded clone, and some rows leave it out.

.	TRBJ2-7	few	TRBV5-6	CASSYGWNYEQYF	TGTGCCAGCAGTTACGGGTGGAACTACGAGCAGTACTTC
TRBD2	TRBJ2-3	.	TRBV15	CATSRFRGTSGTPTGTDTQYF	TGTGCCACCAGCCGGTTCCGTGGGACTAGCGGGACTCCGACGGGTACAGATACGCAGTATTTT
TRBD2	TRBJ2-5	.	TRBV27	CASSPGTSGEETQYF	TGTGCCAGCAGTCCGGGGACTAGCGGCGAAGAGACCCAGTACTTC
.	TRBJ2-3	.	TRBV28	CASSGPGLLTDTQYF	TGTGCCAGCAGTGGACCGGGACTCCTCACAGATACGCAGTATTTT
.	TRBJ1-6	few	TRBV7-2	CASSLKIGSYNSPLHF	TGTGCCAGCAGCTTAAAAATCGGTTCCTATAATTCACCCCTCCACTTT
.	TRBJ2-7	.	TRBV7-8	CASSLLASSWNEQYF	TGTGCCAGCAGCTTATTAGCTAGTTCATGGAACGAGCAGTACTTC
.	TRBJ1-1	.	TRBV21-1	CANSLNPGQGYAFF	TGTGCCAACTCTTTAAACCCGGGACAGGGGTATGCTTTCTTT
.	TRBJ2-1	.	TRBV9	CASSVGAHNEQFF	TGTGCCAGCAGCGTGGGGGCCCACAATGAGCAGTTCTTC
.	TRBJ2-1	.	TRBV11-3	CASTTEDSYNEQFF	TGTGCCAGCACGACAGAGGACTCCTACAATGAGCAGTTCTTC
.	TRBJ2-5	.	TRBV9	CASSPTGIVRETQYF	TGTGCCAGCTCTCCAACAGGCATCGTGAGGGAGACCCAGTACTTC
.	TRBJ1-1	few	TRBV6-1	CASSEHGGRRAFF	TGTGCCAGCAGTGAACACGGGGGGCGCAGGGCTTTCTTT
.	TRBJ2-6	.	TRBV5-6	CASSLRPPGANGLTF	TGTGCCAGCAGCTTGCGGCCGCCTGGGGCCAACGGCCTGACTTTC
.	TRBJ1-1	few	TRBV6-1	CASSDKMNTEAFF	TGTGCCAGCAGTGACAAAATGAACACTGAAGCTTTCTTT
TRBD2	TRBJ2-5	.	TRBV28	CASSFRGGGGETQYF	TGTGCCAGCAGTTTCCGCGGGGGAGGAGGAGAGACCCAGTACTTC
.	TRBJ1-1	.	TRBV9	CASSVGGLTEAFF	TGTGCCAGCAGCGTAGGAGGGCTCACTGAAGCTTTCTTT
.	TRBJ1-1	.	TRBV11-1	CASSLGEWHHTEAFF	TGTGCCAGCAGCTTAGGGGAGTGGCACCACACTGAAGCTTTCTTT
.	TRBJ1-5	.	TRBV6-6	CASKFPGVNQPQHF	TGTGCCAGCAAATTTCCAGGGGTCAATCAGCCCCAGCATTTT
.	TRBJ1-2	.	TRBV4-1	CASSPRGGAQGYTF	TGCGCCAGCAGCCCCCGGGGGGGGGCGCAAGGCTACACCTTC
.	TRBJ1-2	.	TRBV5-4	CASRSRGVGGYTF	TGTGCCAGCAGGTCCCGGGGTGTGGGGGGCTACACCTTC
TRBD2	TRBJ2-2	.	TRBV5-4	CANESAGLTGELFF	TGTGCCAATGAGTCAGCGGGGCTCACCGGGGAGCTGTTTTTT
.	TRBJ2-5	.	TRBV15	CATSSPGQGPRGYLTQYF	TGTGCCACCAGCAGTCCTGGGCAGGGACCTCGGGGGTATCTTACCCAGTACTTC
.	TRBJ1-1	.	TRBV19	CASSIRGEAFF	TGTGCCAGTAGTATACGGGGTGAAGCTTTCTTT
.	TRBJ2-2	once	TRBV18	CASSAADSKNTGELFF	TGTGCCAGCTCAGCTGCGGACTCAAAGAACACCGGGGAGCTGTTTTTT
TRBD1	TRBJ1-2	.	TRBV5-6	CASRYQGGTGYTF	TGTGCCAGCAGATATCAGGGGGGTACGGGCTACACCTTC
.	TRBJ2-7	once	TRBV10-3	CAIGQGYQHEQYF	TGTGCCATCGGGCAGGGTTACCAACACGAGCAGTACTTC
TRBD1	TRBJ1-1	.	TRBV29-1	CSVGQGTEAFF	TGCAGCGTTGGACAGGGCACTGAAGCTTTCTTT
.	TRBJ1-3	.	TRBV6-8	CASRQQGNGNTIYF	TGTGCCAGCAGACAACAGGGAAATGGAAACACCATATATTTT
.	TRBJ1-3	once	TRBV6-1	CASSGQGKLGTGNTIYF	TGTGCCAGCAGTGGGCAGGGAAAGTTGGGTACAGGAAACACCATATATTTT
TRBD1	TRBJ1-1	.	TRBV28	CASSPGGAGRTEAFF	TGTGCCAGCAGCCCAGGGGGCGCTGGGAGGACTGAAGCTTTCTTT
TRBD2	TRBJ2-1	.	TRBV7-2	CASSRSGAGGYNEQFF	TGTGCCAGCAGCCGTTCTGGAGCGGGGGGGTACAATGAGCAGTTCTTC
.	TRBJ1-5	few	TRBV7-2	CASSFSVSAWNQPQHF	TGTGCCAGCAGCTTTTCGGTTTCAGCGTGGAATCAGCCCCAGCATTTT
TRBD1	TRBJ2-7	.	TRBV7-8	CASSPWTGVPYEQYF	TGTGCCAGCAGCCCGTGGACAGGGGTTCCCTACGAGCAGTACTTC
TRBD1	TRBJ2-7	.	TRBV6-6	CATLTGGSYEQYF	TGTGCCACATTAACAGGGGGCTCCTACGAGCAGTACTTC
.	TRBJ2-7	.	TRBV30	CACLAISYEQYF	TGTGCCTGTCTCGCTATCTCCTACGAGCAGTACTTC
.	TRBJ2-2	.	TRBV4-3	CASSHCVGEQRTGELFF	TGCGCCAGCAGCCACTGCGTTGGGGAGCAGCGCACCGGGGAGCTGTTTTTT
.	TRBJ1-1	few	TRBV19	CASKEGRYTEAFF	TGTGCCAGTAAGGAGGGGCGGTACACTGAAGCTTTCTTT
.	TRBJ2-3	.	TRBV5-1	CASSLGLPTDTQYF	TGCGCCAGCAGCCTTGGTCTACCCACAGATACGCAGTATTTT
.	TRBJ2-3	.	TRBV2	CASSENSGYTDTQYF	TGTGCCAGCAGCGAGAACTCCGGTTACACAGATACGCAGTATTTT
.	TRBJ1-2	.	TRBV11-3	CASSLGTASLTF	TGTGCCAGCAGCTTAGGGACAGCCTCCCTCACCTTC
TRBD2	TRBJ2-7	.	TRBV9	CASSASGRAGDEQHF	TGTGCCAGCAGCGCAAGCGGGAGGGCCGGGGACGAGCAGCACTTC
TRBD2	TRBJ2-7	.	TRBV7-2	CASSLGLAGTYEQYF	TGTGCCAGCAGCCTCGGACTAGCGGGGACCTACGAGCAGTACTTC
.	TRBJ2-5	.	TRBV19	CASSGGETQYF	TGTGCCAGTAGTGGGGGGGAGACCCAGTACTTC
TRBD2	TRBJ2-7	.	TRBV4-3	CASSQAFPGLTYEQYF	TGCGCCAGCAGCCAAGCTTTCCCGGGACTAACCTACGAGCAGTACTTC
TRBD1	TRBJ1-2	few	TRBV5-6	CASSPDRDYGYTF	TGTGCCAGCAGCCCCGACAGGGACTATGGCTACACCTTC
TRBD1	TRBJ2-2	.	TRBV9	CASSFRDSNTGELFF	TGTGCCAGCAGTTTCCGGGACAGTAACACCGGGGAGCTGTTTTTT
TRBD1	TRBJ2-7	.	TRBV29-1	CSVLGGQGADEQYF	TGCAGCGTCTTAGGGGGACAGGGGGCAGACGAGCAGTACTTC
TRBD2	TRBJ2-7	few	TRBV6-1	CASSQAGGGGQYF	TGTGCCAGCAGTCAGGCAGGTGGGGGGGGGCAGTACTTC
.	TRBJ1-2	.	TRBV29-1	CSVEPRGTLGYGYTF	TGCAGCGTAGAACCAAGGGGGACGTTGGGCTATGGCTACACCTTC
TRBD2	TRBJ2-1	.	TRBV5-5	CASSFSGGAYNEQFF	TGTGCCAGCAGCTTTAGCGGGGGGGCCTACAATGAGCAGTTCTTC
TRBD2	TRBJ2-2	few	TRBV7-2	CASSFAGVGTGELFF	TGTGCCAGCAGCTTTGCGGGAGTTGGCACCGGGGAGCTGTTTTTT
TRBD2	TRBJ2-1	few	TRBV19	CASNSESGTSGAEQFF	TGTGCCAGTAATTCAGAATCCGGGACTAGCGGAGCTGAGCAGTTCTTC
TRBD2	TRBJ2-1	.	TRBV7-2	CASSLAAGGRDGQFF	TGTGCCAGCAGCTTAGCAGCGGGAGGTCGGGATGGGCAGTTCTTC
.	TRBJ1-4	once	TRBV10-3	CAIRGANEKLFF	TGTGCCATCCGGGGGGCCAATGAAAAACTGTTTTTT
TRBD2	TRBJ2-3	once	TRBV11-2	CASSSWGTSQYTQYF	TGTGCCAGCAGCTCATGGGGGACTAGCCAATATACGCAGTATTTT
.	TRBJ1-5	.	TRBV19	CASSLVAGDLSNQPQHF	TGTGCCAGTAGCCTTGTGGCAGGGGACCTAAGCAATCAGCCCCAGCATTTT
.	TRBJ2-1	.	TRBV7-9	CASSLVPSREQFF	TGTGCCAGCAGCTTAGTTCCTAGCCGAGAGCAGTTCTTC
TRBD1	TRBJ2-1	.	TRBV5-4	CASRDRASYNEQFF	TGTGCCAGCAGGGACAGGGCGTCCTACAATGAGCAGTTCTTC